This record covers a single T cell receptor (beta chain). Its antigen is as yet unknown. The CDR3 length is 12 residues. The germline CDR1 and CDR2 sequences are SNHLY and FYNNEI. The germline V and J ends were trimmed by 2 bases and 9 bases, with 8 bases remaining between them. TCRdb reprocessed the reads via MiXCR and lists one record per CDR3 protein. The sample has a few hundred thousand distinct CDR3 sequences; around 13% are singletons. The data were obtained in a study of T cell repertoires in cytomegalovirus infection. Study overall: CMV infection together with matching HLA type was indicated by public TCR beta signatures.

Whole-study results and caveats: Identification of carriers of CMV plus the relevant HLA was achieved through cumulative public TCR beta family frequency. Clonotype analysis showed dominance of the ex vivo response by HLA-C-restricted CMV-specific TCR beta clonotypes.

The sample was PBMCs. The origin of this receptor is a human donor in good health (CMV status not recorded). Some clones in this sample may be carry-over from other donors' samples. The chain combines TRBV2 with TRBJ2-4; D is unresolved. In DNA form, the CDR3 reads TGTGCCAGCAGTGAAATGAGGCCCATTCAGTACTTC. It is translated as CASSEMRPIQYF.